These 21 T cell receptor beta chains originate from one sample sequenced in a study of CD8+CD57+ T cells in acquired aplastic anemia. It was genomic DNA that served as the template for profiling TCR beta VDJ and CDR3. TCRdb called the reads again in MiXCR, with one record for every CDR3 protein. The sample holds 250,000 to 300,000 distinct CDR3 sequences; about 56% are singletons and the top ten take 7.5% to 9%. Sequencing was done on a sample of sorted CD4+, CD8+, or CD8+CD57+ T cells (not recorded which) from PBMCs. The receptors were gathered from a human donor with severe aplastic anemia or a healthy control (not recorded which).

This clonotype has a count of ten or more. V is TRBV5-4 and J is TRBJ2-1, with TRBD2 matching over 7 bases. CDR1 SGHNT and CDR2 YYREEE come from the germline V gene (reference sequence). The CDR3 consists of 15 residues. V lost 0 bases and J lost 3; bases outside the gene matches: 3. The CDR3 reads CASSLDGGGYNEQFF. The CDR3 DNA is TGTGCCAGCAGCTTGGATGGCGGGGGCTACAATGAGCAGTTCTTC.

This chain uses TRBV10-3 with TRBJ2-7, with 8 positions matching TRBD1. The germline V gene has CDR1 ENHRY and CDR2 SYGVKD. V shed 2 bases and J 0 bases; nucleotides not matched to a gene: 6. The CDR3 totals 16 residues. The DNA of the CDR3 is TGTGCCATCAGTGAGGTCCACAGGGGGAGCTCCTACGAGCAGTACTTC. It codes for CAISEVHRGSSYEQYF.

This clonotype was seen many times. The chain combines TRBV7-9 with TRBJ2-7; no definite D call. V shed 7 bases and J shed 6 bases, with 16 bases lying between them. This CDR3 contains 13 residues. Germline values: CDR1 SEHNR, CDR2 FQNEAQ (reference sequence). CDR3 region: CASTPLIEGEQYF. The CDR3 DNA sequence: TGTGCCAGCACTCCTCTTATAGAAGGCGAGCAGTACTTC.

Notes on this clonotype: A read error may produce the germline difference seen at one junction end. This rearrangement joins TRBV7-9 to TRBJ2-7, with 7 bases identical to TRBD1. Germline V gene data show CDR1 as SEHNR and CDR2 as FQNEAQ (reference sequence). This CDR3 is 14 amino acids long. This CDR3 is CTSSPGQTPYEQYF. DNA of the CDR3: TGTACCAGCAGCCCGGGACAGACTCCCTACGAGCAGTACTTC.

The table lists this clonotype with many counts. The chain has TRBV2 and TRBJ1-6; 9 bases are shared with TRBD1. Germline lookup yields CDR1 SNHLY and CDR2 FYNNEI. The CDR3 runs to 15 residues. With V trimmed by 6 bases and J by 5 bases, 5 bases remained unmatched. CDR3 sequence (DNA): TGTGCCAGCAGCCGGACAGGGGTGAATAATTCACCCCTCCACTTT. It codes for CASSRTGVNNSPLHF.

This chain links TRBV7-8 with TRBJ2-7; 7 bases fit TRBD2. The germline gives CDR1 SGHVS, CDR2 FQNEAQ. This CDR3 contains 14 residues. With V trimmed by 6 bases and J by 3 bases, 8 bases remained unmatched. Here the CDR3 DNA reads TGTGCCAGCAGTTCTAGAGGACTAGACTACGAGCAGTACTTC. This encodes CASSSRGLDYEQYF.

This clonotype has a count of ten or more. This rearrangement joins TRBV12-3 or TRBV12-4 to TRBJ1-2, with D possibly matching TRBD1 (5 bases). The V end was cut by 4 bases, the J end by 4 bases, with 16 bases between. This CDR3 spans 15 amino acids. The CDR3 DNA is TGTGCCAGCAGTTCTAGGCTCGACAGCCTCTATGGCTACACCTTC. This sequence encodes CASSSRLDSLYGYTF.

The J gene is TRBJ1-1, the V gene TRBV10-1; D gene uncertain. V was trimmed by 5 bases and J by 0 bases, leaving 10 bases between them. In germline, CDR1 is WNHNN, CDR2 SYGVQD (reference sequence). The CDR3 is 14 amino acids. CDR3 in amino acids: CASSIVEMNTEAFF. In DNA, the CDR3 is TGCGCCAGCAGTATTGTAGAAATGAACACTGAAGCTTTCTTT.

CDR3 in amino acids: CSASTSGRGYEQYF. The CDR3 DNA reads TGCAGTGCATCGACTAGCGGGAGGGGGTACGAGCAGTACTTC. V is TRBV20-1 and J is TRBJ2-7; 14 bases match TRBD2. Germline V gene data show CDR1 as DFQATT and CDR2 as SNEGSKA (reference sequence). The CDR3 loop spans 14 amino acids. J was trimmed by 4 bases and V by 6 bases; bases with no gene match: 5.

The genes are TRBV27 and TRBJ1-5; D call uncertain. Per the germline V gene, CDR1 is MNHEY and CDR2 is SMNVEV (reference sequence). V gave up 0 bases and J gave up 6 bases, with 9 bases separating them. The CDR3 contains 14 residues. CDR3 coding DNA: TGTGCCAGCAGTTTATCCGTAAGAGGTCAGCCCCAGCATTTT. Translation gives CASSLSVRGQPQHF.

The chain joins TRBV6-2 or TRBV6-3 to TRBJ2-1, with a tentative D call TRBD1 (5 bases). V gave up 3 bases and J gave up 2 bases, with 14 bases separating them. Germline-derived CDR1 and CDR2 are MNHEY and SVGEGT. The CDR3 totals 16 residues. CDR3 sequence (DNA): TGTGCCAGCAGTTATGGGGCAGGCGGCACCTACAATGAGCAGTTCTTC. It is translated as CASSYGAGGTYNEQFF.

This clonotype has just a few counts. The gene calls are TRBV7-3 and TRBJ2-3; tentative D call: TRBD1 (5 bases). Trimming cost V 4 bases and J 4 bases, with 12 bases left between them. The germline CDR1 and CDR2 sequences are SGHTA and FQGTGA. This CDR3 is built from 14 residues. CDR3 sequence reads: CASSSQGNADTQYF. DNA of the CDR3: TGTGCCAGCAGCTCCCAGGGTAACGCAGATACGCAGTATTTT.

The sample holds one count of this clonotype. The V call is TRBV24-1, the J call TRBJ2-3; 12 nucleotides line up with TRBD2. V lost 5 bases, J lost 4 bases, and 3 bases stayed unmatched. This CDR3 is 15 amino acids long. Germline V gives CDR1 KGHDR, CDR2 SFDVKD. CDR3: CATSGLAGGSDTQYF. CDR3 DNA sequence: TGTGCCACCAGTGGGCTAGCGGGAGGGTCAGATACGCAGTATTTT.

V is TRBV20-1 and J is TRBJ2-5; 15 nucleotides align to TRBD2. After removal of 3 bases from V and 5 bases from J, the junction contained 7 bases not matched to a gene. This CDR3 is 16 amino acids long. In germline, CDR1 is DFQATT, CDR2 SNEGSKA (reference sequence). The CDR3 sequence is CSARRTSGGAGETQYF. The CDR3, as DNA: TGCAGTGCTAGGCGGACTAGCGGGGGGGCCGGGGAGACCCAGTACTTC.

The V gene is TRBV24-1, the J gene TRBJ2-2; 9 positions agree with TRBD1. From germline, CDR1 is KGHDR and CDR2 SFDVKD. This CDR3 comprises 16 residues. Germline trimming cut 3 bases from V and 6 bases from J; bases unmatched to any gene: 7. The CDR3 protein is CATSDGYRDRAGELFF. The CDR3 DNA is TGTGCCACCAGTGATGGCTACCGGGACAGGGCCGGGGAGCTGTTTTTT.

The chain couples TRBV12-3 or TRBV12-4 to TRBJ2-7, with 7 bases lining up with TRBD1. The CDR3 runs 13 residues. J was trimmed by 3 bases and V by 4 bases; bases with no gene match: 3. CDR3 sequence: CASSSGQDYEQYF. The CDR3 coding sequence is TGTGCCAGCAGTTCCGGACAGGACTACGAGCAGTACTTC.

CDR3 DNA sequence: TGCAGTCTGCGGGGGAGGGCGGCAGATACGCAGTATTTT. Amino acids: CSLRGRAADTQYF. The chain employs TRBV29-1 and TRBJ2-3; 7 bases line up with TRBD2. CDR1 and CDR2 from the germline V gene are SQVTM and ANQGSEA. This CDR3 comprises 13 residues.

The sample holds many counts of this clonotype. Here the CDR3 DNA reads TGTGCCAGCAGTTACCGACTAGCGGGGGCCTCCGAGCAGTACTTC. It yields the protein CASSYRLAGASEQYF. The chain uses TRBV6-5 and TRBJ2-7; 12 positions agree with TRBD2. V was clipped by 2 bases and J by 6 bases; unmatched bases: 5. CDR1 is MNHEY and CDR2 is SVGAGI in the germline V gene. CDR3 size: 15 residues.

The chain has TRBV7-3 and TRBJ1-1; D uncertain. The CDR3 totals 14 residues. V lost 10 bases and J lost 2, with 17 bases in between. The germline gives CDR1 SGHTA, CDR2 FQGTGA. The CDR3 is CATSEGPGNTEAFF. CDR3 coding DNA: TGTGCCACCTCGGAGGGCCCTGGAAACACTGAAGCTTTCTTT.

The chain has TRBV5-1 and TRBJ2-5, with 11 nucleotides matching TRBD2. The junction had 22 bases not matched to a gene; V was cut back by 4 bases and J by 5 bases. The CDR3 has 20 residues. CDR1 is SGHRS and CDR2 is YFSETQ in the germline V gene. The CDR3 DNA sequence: TGCGCCAGCAGCCTTCCCACCAACACTTTAACTAGCGGGAGCTTTGAGACCCAGTACTTC. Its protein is CASSLPTNTLTSGSFETQYF.

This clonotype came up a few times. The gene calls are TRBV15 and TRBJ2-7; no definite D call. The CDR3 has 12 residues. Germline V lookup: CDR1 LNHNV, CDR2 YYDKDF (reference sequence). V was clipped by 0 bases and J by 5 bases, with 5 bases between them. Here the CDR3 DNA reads TGTGCCACCAGCAGAGATAGGAACGAGCAGTACTTC. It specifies CATSRDRNEQYF.